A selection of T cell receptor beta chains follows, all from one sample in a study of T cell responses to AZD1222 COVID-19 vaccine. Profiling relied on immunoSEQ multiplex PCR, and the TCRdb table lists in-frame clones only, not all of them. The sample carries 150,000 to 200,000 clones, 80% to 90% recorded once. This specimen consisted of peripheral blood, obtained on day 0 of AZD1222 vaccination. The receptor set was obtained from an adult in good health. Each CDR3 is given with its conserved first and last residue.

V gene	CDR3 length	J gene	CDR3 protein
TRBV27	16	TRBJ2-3	CASSPRQGKATDTQYF
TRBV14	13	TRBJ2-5	CASSQLAGGTQYF
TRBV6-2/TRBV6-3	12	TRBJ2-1	CASSSVFQEQFF
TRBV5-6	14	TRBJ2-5	CASSSGLAQETQYF
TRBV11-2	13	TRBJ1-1	CASSQAWPAEAFF
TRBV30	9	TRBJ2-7	CAFYYEQYF
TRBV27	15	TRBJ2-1	CASSLSLGSYNEQFF
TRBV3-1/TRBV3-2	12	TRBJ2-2	CASSQAGDRLFF
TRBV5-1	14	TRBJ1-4	CASSLNEVNEKLFF
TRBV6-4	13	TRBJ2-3	CASSGGRGDTQYF
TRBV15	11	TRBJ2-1	CATSRADEQFF
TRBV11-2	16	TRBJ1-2	CASSLSGTGGLGGYTF
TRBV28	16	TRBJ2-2	CASSYYTGGSTGELFF
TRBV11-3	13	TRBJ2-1	CASSSRGGNEQFF